This TCR beta chain was sequenced in a study of OX40 agonist ivuxolimab in advanced cancers. Worth noting for this clone: Other DNA sequences of this sample code for an identical CDR3.

Using immunoSEQ multiplex PCR, the repertoire was profiled, and TCRdb retains in-frame clones only, with some absent. The sample records over 60,000 clones, roughly 88% being singletons. Germline CDR1 and CDR2: MDHEN and SYDVKM. This CDR3 has 14 residues. The ends were cut back, 5 bases at V and 8 bases at J, with 19 bases in the middle. This chain connects TRBV28 to TRBJ2-7; no definite D call. Here the sequenced sample was CD4+ or CD8+ T cells sorted from blood, taken in a trial of the OX40 agonist ivuxolimab. The sequence was collected from an adult with an advanced solid tumor such as melanoma, head and neck, liver or kidney cancer. The CDR3 nucleotides are TGTGCCAGCAGTGCTCAGGCATCCAAGCGAAAGCAGTACTTC. Its protein is CASSAQASKRKQYF.